The present TCR beta chain was sequenced within a study of blood T cell repertoires in COVID-19. Study-wide context: Sites in the United States, Italy and Spain provided acute and convalescent COVID-19 samples.

CDR1 and CDR2 from the germline V gene are MNHEY and SMNVEV (reference sequence). CDR3 length equals 14 residues. Trimming cost V 3 bases and J 4 bases, with 12 bases left between them. The assay was immunoSEQ multiplex PCR, and TCRdb's table has in-frame clones only and misses some. The table has hundreds of thousands of clones, 85% to 90% seen once; the top ten hold about 4.2%. Participants came from roughly 23 US areas, aged roughly 18 to 89 years. Sequenced material: PBMCs or T cells enriched from blood (not recorded which). The rearrangement links TRBV27 to TRBJ1-1, with no clear D. The clonotype originates from a man aged 25-40 years who had recovered from COVID-19. The CDR3 is CASSFVVGGTEAFF. In DNA form, the CDR3 reads TGTGCCAGCAGTTTCGTGGTCGGAGGCACTGAAGCTTTCTTT.